The rows below give T cell receptor beta chains drawn from one sample of a study of T cells after yellow fever vaccination. TCRdb passed the 5' RACE reads through MiXCR, listing each CDR3 protein once. Of hundreds of thousands of distinct CDR3 sequences listed, 12% were seen once; the top ten hold approximately 3.4%. The sequencing here drew on CD4+ T cells sorted from PBMCs, taken 15 days after the yellow fever booster vaccination. These receptors were collected from a young man who received the YFV17D yellow fever vaccine. CDR3s include the opening cysteine and the closing phenylalanine or tryptophan. D genes are given only for firm matches. Clone size is stated in some rows and not others, as once, few, many or a class when expanded.

CDR3 protein	V gene	J gene	D gene	clone size
CASSLVRSTEAFF	TRBV5-1	TRBJ1-1	NA	many
CASSSEGLPNEKLFF	TRBV7-9	TRBJ1-4	NA	many
CASSTRQGSNEKLFF	TRBV5-1	TRBJ1-4	TRBD1	few
CASSLATGPTSYEQYF	TRBV12-3/TRBV12-4	TRBJ2-7	NA	NA
CASSPGRQETQYF	TRBV5-6	TRBJ2-5	NA	many
CASSLGPGDGQPQHF	TRBV5-1	TRBJ1-5	NA	NA
CASSDRGGGNSPLHF	TRBV6-4	TRBJ1-6	NA	NA
CASSLNAEGTEAFF	TRBV5-1	TRBJ1-1	NA	NA
CASSYGGRGQTIGGNQPQHF	TRBV6-2/TRBV6-3	TRBJ1-5	TRBD1	NA
CASSPVDRVKLFF	TRBV3-1	TRBJ1-4	TRBD1	few
CASSSPTSGGVFTDTQYF	TRBV7-2	TRBJ2-3	TRBD2	many
CASRPTGHYDTQYF	TRBV7-3	TRBJ2-3	NA	NA
CASSLLGVASGNTIYF	TRBV7-8	TRBJ1-3	NA	few
CASSVGGRVDTEAFF	TRBV9	TRBJ1-1	NA	few
CASSLGAGGYTF	TRBV7-9	TRBJ1-2	NA	few
CSVLPGEGEKLFF	TRBV20-1	TRBJ1-4	NA	NA
CASSFFRAPGPQHF	TRBV5-5	TRBJ1-5	NA	few
CSAVRGDNWYQETQYF	TRBV20-1	TRBJ2-5	NA	NA
CASSQVSGDYTDTQYF	TRBV4-2	TRBJ2-3	TRBD2	NA
CAISEVSPPRTQYF	TRBV10-3	TRBJ2-5	NA	NA
CASSLAGKLAGVNTQYF	TRBV5-1	TRBJ2-3	TRBD2	NA
CASSYSANEKLFF	TRBV12-3/TRBV12-4	TRBJ1-4	NA	NA
CASSLEMQGARSPLHF	TRBV5-1	TRBJ1-6	TRBD1	few
CASSLVSRSNTEAFF	TRBV7-2	TRBJ1-1	NA	NA
CASSPRVVQETQYF	TRBV18	TRBJ2-5	NA	few
CASSSRDRDPPHIQYF	TRBV6-1	TRBJ2-4	TRBD1	NA
CASSPRGRPTDTQYF	TRBV7-8	TRBJ2-3	NA	NA
CASSYLRNTEAFF	TRBV6-5	TRBJ1-1	NA	NA
CSVVGRINTEAFF	TRBV29-1	TRBJ1-1	NA	NA
CASSQDKGSSYNSPLHF	TRBV3-1	TRBJ1-6	NA	few
CARTGPPNYGYTF	TRBV3-1	TRBJ1-2	TRBD1	NA
CASSQVHLVPGGPYEQYF	TRBV4-1	TRBJ2-7	TRBD1	NA
CASSGPSDTQYF	TRBV2	TRBJ2-3	NA	NA
CASSTGPLYEQYF	TRBV7-9	TRBJ2-7	NA	NA
CASSYLAGGLADTQYF	TRBV7-6	TRBJ2-3	TRBD2	NA
CASSLLAGGPNEQFF	TRBV5-6	TRBJ2-1	TRBD2	few
CASSQNAGVGETQYF	TRBV14	TRBJ2-5	NA	NA